Reported below is one T cell receptor (beta chain). No antigen is known for it. PCR primers comprised 60 Vbeta and 13 Jbeta primers. Assay used: immunoSEQ multiplex PCR; TCRdb lists only in-frame clones, some missing. The sample includes some 120,000 clones, roughly two thirds of them seen just once. Germline lookup yields CDR1 LNHDA and CDR2 SQIVND (reference sequence). V lost 5 bases and J 2 bases, leaving 21 bases between the germline ends. The CDR3 is 17 residues long. The data derive from a study of cytomegalovirus exposure and HLA in healthy donors. The study's findings and limits: Reportedly, fewer N-insertions than the approximately 680-donor mean appeared in an Asian-associated ancestry cluster in a later analysis. The study found most TCR sequences rare, yet found some public TCRs in many donors. Productive status was seen about 90% or about 30% of the time for most TCR beta V segments in an earlier analysis.

The source material was PBMCs. The origin of this receptor is a man aged 25-45 years in good health and CMV-seropositive. The gene calls are TRBV19 and TRBJ2-5; D call uncertain. CDR3 DNA sequence: TGTGCCAGTAGTCTATACGCGGCTGCCACCCAGCAAGAGACCCAGTACTTC. Translated, it gives CASSLYAAATQQETQYF.